The clone carrying this TCR beta chain was seen many times. The antigen remains unidentified. CDR3 length equals 14 residues. V was trimmed by 4 bases and J by 5 bases, leaving 14 bases between them. Germline assignment: CDR1 MNHEY and CDR2 SVGEGT. The sample belongs to a study of Graves' ophthalmopathy and Graves' hyperthyroidism. For repertoire sequencing, the TCR beta CDR3 regions were amplified from RNA transcripts. An opening RT-PCR round employed HTBI primers and preceded a second-round multiplex PCR. TCRdb independently ran MiXCR on the multiplex PCR reads; one entry per CDR3 protein. The sample lists more than 300,000 distinct CDR3 sequences; 15% to 17% were seen once. Whole-study results and caveats: It was with approximately 70% sensitivity and about 73% specificity that the model predicted ophthalmopathy progression. Blood also harbored most expanded thyroid clonotypes above 0.001 frequency.

The chain is built from TRBV6-2 or TRBV6-3 and TRBJ1-2, with D unclear. The clonotype originates from a woman aged 18-35 years with stable Graves' hyperthyroidism. Material: peripheral blood. CDR3 amino acids: CASSSVAGEYGYTF. The DNA for the CDR3 is TGTGCCAGCAGTTCCGTGGCAGGAGAGTATGGCTACACCTTC.